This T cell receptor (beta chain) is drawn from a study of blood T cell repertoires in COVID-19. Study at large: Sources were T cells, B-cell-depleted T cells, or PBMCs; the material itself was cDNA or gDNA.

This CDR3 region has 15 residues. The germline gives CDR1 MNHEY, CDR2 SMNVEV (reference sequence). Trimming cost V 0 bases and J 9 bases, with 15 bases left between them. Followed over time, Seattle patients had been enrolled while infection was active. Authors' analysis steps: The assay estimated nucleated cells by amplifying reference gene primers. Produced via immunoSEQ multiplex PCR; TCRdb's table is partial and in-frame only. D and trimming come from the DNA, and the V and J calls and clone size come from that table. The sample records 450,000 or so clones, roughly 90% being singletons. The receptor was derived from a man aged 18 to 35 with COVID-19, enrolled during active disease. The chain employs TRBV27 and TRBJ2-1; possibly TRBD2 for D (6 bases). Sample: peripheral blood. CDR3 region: CASSLSGAGLSEQFF. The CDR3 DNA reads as TGTGCCAGCAGTTTATCAGGGGCGGGGCTGAGTGAGCAGTTCTTC.